Sequencing of this T cell receptor (beta chain) was carried out in a study of T cell responses to AZD1222 COVID-19 vaccine. Study conclusions and caveats: Per reports, nearly half of all spike-specific TCRs target regions that are unmutated in variants. Compared with day 0, the breadth and depth of the Spike-specific TCR repertoire rose significantly after two doses of AZD1222. The donor group comprised mostly white British people and more females; the analysis possibly underestimated clonal diversity. Repertoires in all cases were sampled only once the peak T cell response had passed.

Repertoires were generated with immunoSEQ multiplex PCR, while TCRdb's copy carries only in-frame clones and drops some. The table has 50,000 to 65,000 clones, 80% to 90% seen once. With 6 bases removed from V and 0 bases from J, the gap between germline ends came to 10 bases. Germline assignment: CDR1 SGHRS and CDR2 YFSETQ. The CDR3 loop spans 14 amino acids. In this sample, this clone turned up a few times. Antigen specificity is unknown. This sequence joins TRBV5-1 and TRBJ1-3, with D maybe TRBD1 (6 bases). The specimen comprised peripheral blood, sampled 28 days after the second AZD1222 dose. The receptor was derived from an adult who received the AZD1222 COVID-19 vaccine. CDR3 region: CASKEDSSGNTIYF. The CDR3 region has the DNA TGCGCCAGCAAAGAGGACAGCTCTGGAAACACCATATATTTT.